This record concerns one TCR beta chain sequence. This receptor's antigen is unknown. This entry belongs to a study of T cells expressing NK-cell markers (dated by TCRdb to 2019 to 2021). Background for the entire study: In sorted CD3+CD56+NKG2C+, CD3+CD56+NKG2C- and CD3+CD56-NKG2C+ T-cell subsets from 7 to 9 donors, TCR beta-chain repertoires were profiled. The eight sequenced donors were randomly selected healthy volunteers, three men and five women. Among the eight sequenced donors, only one was HCMV-seronegative, while the other seven were HCMV-seropositive. The libraries were sequenced on Illumina HiSeq 2000/2500, MiSeq or NextSeq, producing 2 x 150 bp reads.

The instrument given in TCRdb is Illumina HiSeq 2000. 5'RACE template switching, by which a universal primer site and unique molecular identifiers were added, was used to make TCR beta cDNA libraries. cDNA synthesis was primed from the TCR beta constant segment and was followed by two successive PCR amplification steps. The authors' pipeline ran thus. MIGEC handled demultiplexing of the reads and grouping by UMI, while MiTCR was used to assemble and quantify clonotypes. To exclude erroneous sequences, only TCR cDNA sequences supported by at least two reads were retained. The tcR package was used for downstream repertoire analysis, with clonotypes matched between fractions based on CDR3 nucleotide sequence plus V segment. VDJmatch was used to annotate antigen specificity against VDJdb, with one amino acid substitution in CDR3 allowed. Following TCRdb reprocessing, every CDR3 protein sequence forms one entry, and DNA is not provided. The V and J calls were not made by the authors but by TCRdb's processing. This sample's listing comprises 440,000 or so distinct CDR3 sequences. The top ten constitute 6% to 8% of the sample.

From a lookup of the germline V gene, CDR1 and CDR2 are SGHVS and FQNEAQ. There are 14 amino acids in the CDR3, from cysteine to phenylalanine inclusive. DNA for this receptor is not on file. HCMV-specific IgG was detected in serum with a commercial ELISA kit to determine HCMV serostatus. Ficoll density gradient centrifugation was used to isolate peripheral blood mononuclear cells from blood. Overall study outcomes, separate from this receptor: In six donors, the dominant CD3+CD56+NKG2C+ clonotypes ranked among the top 10 CD8+ clonotypes, making up roughly 1.0-7.0% of CD8+ T cells. Whether the expanded NKG2C-expressing T cell clones were specific for HCMV antigens remained unclear. Those dominant clonotypes were again the most abundant among CD3+CD56-NKG2C+ cells in a handful of donors, at about 25-60.1%.

Sequenced: blood T cells: a sorted CD56 or NKG2C T cell subset, CD4+ or CD8+ T cells, or bulk PBMC T cells (not recorded which). Rearrangement joined TRBV7-8 to TRBJ2-7. The receptor's source is a woman between 18 and 70 years old in good health. The CDR3 region: CASSVSGATYEQYF.